This entry concerns a single TCR beta chain. The target antigen is unknown. Germline CDR1 is SGDLS and CDR2 is YYNGEE. The ends were cut back, 0 bases at V and 7 bases at J, with 9 bases in the middle. The CDR3 is 13 residues long. The sample comes from a study of cytomegalovirus exposure and HLA in healthy donors. Across the whole study: In a later analysis, it was reported that the approximately 110 validation repertoires had been produced on the same platform as the roughly 700 repertoires belonging to the first cohort.

Sequencing was performed with immunoSEQ multiplex PCR; in TCRdb, only in-frame clones are kept and a portion is missing. The data show about 50,000 clones, more than 80% seen once. Study-level findings and limits: Rare sequences made up most TCRs, while some public TCRs were found in many donors. The classifier was said to identify cytomegalovirus status with high specificity and sensitivity. Researchers counted 180 or so TCR beta chains as cytomegalovirus-associated.

The clonotype originates from a man younger than 35 in good health and CMV-seronegative. Material for sequencing was PBMCs. The chain is built from TRBV9 and TRBJ2-3, with D possibly TRBD2 on 6 matching bases. The DNA for the CDR3 is TGTGCCAGCAGCGTAGGGGACTGGAATACGCAGTATTTT. Amino acid sequence: CASSVGDWNTQYF.